The 21 T cell receptor beta chains below all came from one sample that was sequenced in a study of prognosis after radiotherapy for stage I lung cancer. Amplicons of TCR beta CDR3 were generated from genomic DNA by two-round multiplex PCR. Round-one PCR had primers specific to each TRBV and TRBJ gene. TCRdb re-called the multiplex PCR reads through MiXCR, storing one row per CDR3 protein. The sample lists around 30,000 distinct CDR3 sequences; less than 40% were seen once. Sequenced here: PBMCs, sampled before or after stereotactic body radiation therapy (not recorded which). Receptor source: a donor over 45 with non-small cell lung cancer.

This clonotype was observed at least ten times. The chain carries TRBV30 and TRBJ1-2, with D perhaps matching TRBD1 (5 bases). Germline V gives CDR1 GTSNPN, CDR2 SVGIG (reference sequence). This CDR3 has 13 amino acids. Trimming took 6 bases from V and 2 from J, leaving 13 bases between them. The CDR3, as DNA: TGTGCCTGTTGGGGGAAGGCCAACTATGGCTACACCTTC. Translating it yields CACWGKANYGYTF.

The chain carries TRBV19 and TRBJ1-2; no firm D call. Trimming took off 6 bases at V and 0 bases at J, with 11 bases between the two ends. The CDR3 totals 14 residues. Germline lookup yields CDR1 LNHDA and CDR2 SQIVND (reference sequence). CDR3 bases: TGTGCCAGTAGAGGGCCCTCAGCTAACTATGGCTACACCTTC. This translates into CASRGPSANYGYTF.

This clonotype came up once. Possible read error: a much larger clone is one base away. This chain uses TRBV5-6 with TRBJ2-5; TRBD1 matches at 9 bases. Trimming at V came to 7 bases and at J to 5 bases, leaving 6 bases not matched to a gene. CDR3 length: 13 residues. Germline V gene data show CDR1 as SGHDT and CDR2 as YYEEEE. CDR3 protein: CASEIQGAETQYF. CDR3 DNA sequence: TGTGCCAGCGAGATACAGGGGGCGGAGACCCAGTACTTC.

This clonotype was observed at least ten times. The rearrangement links TRBV30 to TRBJ2-5; perhaps TRBD1 as D (5 bases). The CDR3 loop spans 13 amino acids. V was trimmed by 2 bases and J by 6 bases, leaving 13 bases between them. CDR1 and CDR2 from the germline V gene are GTSNPN and SVGIG (reference sequence). CDR3 sequence reads: CAWSSGREQTQYF. The CDR3 nucleotides are TGTGCCTGGAGTAGTGGCAGGGAACAGACCCAGTACTTC.

Worth noting for this clonotype: A read error may produce the germline difference seen at one junction end. J is TRBJ2-3 and V is TRBV5-1; tentatively, D is TRBD1 (6 bases). The CDR3 sequence is 16 residues long. Per germline, CDR1 SGHRS and CDR2 YFSETQ. The CDR3 reads CSSSIEVQGVTDTQYF. CDR3 in DNA: TGCTCCAGCAGCATCGAGGTACAGGGTGTCACAGATACGCAGTATTTT.

This clonotype has ten or more counts. The J gene is TRBJ1-1, the V gene TRBV6-1, with unresolved D. Germline V gene sequence: CDR1 MNHNS, CDR2 SASEGT. Between the trimmed V and J ends, which lost 5 bases and 0 bases, there was a span of 7 bases. The CDR3 is 13 residues long. The CDR3 here is CASSPQMNTEAFF. The CDR3 DNA reads TGTGCCAGCAGTCCGCAGATGAACACTGAAGCTTTCTTT.

Details on this clonotype: A read error is likely here: a far larger clone is one base away. This chain links TRBV6-4 with TRBJ2-3; no clear D gene. The V gene lost 8 bases and the J gene lost 1 base, with 10 bases spanning the gap. The length of the CDR3 is 13 residues. The V gene's germline CDR1 is MRHNA and CDR2 SNTAGT. The CDR3 sequence: CASLRTGTDTQYF. CDR3 in DNA: TGTGCCAGCCTGAGGACGGGCACAGATACGCAGTATTTT.

By share of the sample, this clonotype is medium-sized. The chain combines TRBV28 with TRBJ1-2; D gene uncertain. The V gene lost 6 bases and the J gene lost 5 bases, with 10 bases spanning the gap. This CDR3 region has 12 residues. Per germline, CDR1 MDHEN and CDR2 SYDVKM. CDR3 amino acids: CASSLAGYGYTF. The CDR3 nucleotides read TGTGCCAGCAGCCTAGCGGGGTATGGCTACACCTTC.

This clonotype was observed many times. The V gene is TRBV2, the J gene TRBJ2-4; tentatively, D is TRBD1 (5 bases). The V end lost 3 bases, the J end lost 0 bases, and 9 bases lay between the germline ends. The CDR3 is made up of 15 amino acids. Per germline, CDR1 SNHLY and CDR2 FYNNEI. The CDR3 loop reads CASSELGLAKNIQYF. The CDR3 DNA follows: TGTGCCAGCAGTGAGTTGGGGCTAGCCAAAAACATTCAGTACTTC.

This clonotype was counted at least ten times. The chain has TRBV6-1 and TRBJ2-2; 9 positions agree with TRBD2. The trim removed 3 bases at V and 7 bases at J, leaving 18 bases unmatched. The germline CDR1 and CDR2 sequences are MNHNS and SASEGT. There are 19 residues in the CDR3. The CDR3 loop reads CASSDPATEVAGVDGELFF. The CDR3 nucleotides are TGTGCCAGCAGTGATCCCGCGACAGAAGTAGCGGGAGTGGACGGGGAGCTGTTTTTT.

A few counts support this clonotype. This CDR3 reads CASSSKTSGRLYEQYF. DNA of the CDR3: TGTGCCAGCAGTTCTAAGACTAGCGGGAGGCTCTACGAGCAGTACTTC. The chain uses TRBV27 and TRBJ2-7; 13 bases are shared with TRBD2. The J segment lost 3 bases and the V segment lost 4 bases, leaving 6 bases of the junction unmatched. This CDR3 region has 16 residues. The germline CDR1 and CDR2 sequences are MNHEY and SMNVEV (reference sequence).

On this clonotype: A far more abundant clone sits one base away, making this likely a read error. V gene TRBV6-4 combines with J gene TRBJ1-2; D call uncertain. CDR1 and CDR2 from the germline V gene are MRHNA and SNTAGT. This CDR3 has 15 residues. Trimming stripped 6 bases from V and 5 bases from J, with 19 bases between. The DNA of the CDR3 is TGTGCCAGCAGGACCAAACGGACGGACCATTATGGCTACACCTTC. Its protein is CASRTKRTDHYGYTF.

This clonotype was observed at least ten times. This sequence joins TRBV3-1 and TRBJ2-7, with TRBD1 as a possible D gene (6 bases). Trimming shortened V by 2 bases and J by 3 bases, and 14 bases separated the two germline ends. The CDR3 runs to 15 residues. Germline loops: CDR1 LGHDT, CDR2 YNNKEL (reference sequence). The CDR3 protein is CASSQTPGQSYEQYF. DNA of the CDR3: TGTGCCAGCAGCCAAACCCCCGGACAGAGCTACGAGCAGTACTTC.

This clonotype was seen at least ten times. The CDR3 reads CASSLTSGDADTQYF. The CDR3 coding sequence is TGTGCCAGCAGCTTAACTAGCGGGGACGCAGATACGCAGTATTTT. The chain links TRBV7-3 to TRBJ2-3, with 8 bases fitting TRBD2. Germline CDR1 reads SGHTA; CDR2 reads FQGTGA. V lost 0 bases, J lost 4 bases, and 3 bases stayed unmatched. The CDR3 length is 15 residues.

This clonotype showed up just a few times. The chain recombines TRBV9 with TRBJ2-7; possible D gene TRBD1, 6 bases. There are 16 residues in the CDR3. The V end lost 3 bases, the J end lost 3 bases, and 19 bases lay between the germline ends. Looked up from germline, CDR1 is SGDLS and CDR2 is YYNGEE. As DNA, the CDR3 is TGTGCCAGCAGCGAGGGGACATGGAACCCGATCTACGAGCAGTACTTC. The encoded protein is CASSEGTWNPIYEQYF.

This clonotype was seen many times. V and J are TRBV28 and TRBJ2-2; D unclear. This CDR3 is built from 13 residues. V gave up 4 bases and J gave up 4 bases, with 7 bases separating them. From germline, CDR1 is MDHEN and CDR2 SYDVKM. The CDR3 region is CASSSSFTGELFF. CDR3 bases: TGTGCCAGCAGTTCCAGTTTCACCGGGGAGCTGTTTTTT.

This chain uses TRBV11-2 with TRBJ1-1; the D gene is possibly TRBD1 (6 bases). The CDR3 has 15 amino acids. Germline V CDR1 and CDR2: SGHAT, FQNNGV. V was cut by 4 bases and J by 1 base, with 13 bases left in between. CDR3 in amino acids: CASSSGPDRNTEAFF. CDR3 sequence (DNA): TGTGCCAGCAGCTCTGGTCCGGACAGGAACACTGAAGCTTTCTTT.

Many counts were recorded for this clonotype. The chain carries TRBV3-1 and TRBJ1-2; D not certain. This CDR3 has 14 amino acids. The germline gives CDR1 LGHDT, CDR2 YNNKEL (reference sequence). The V end was cut by 4 bases, the J end by 2 bases, with 11 bases between. In nucleotides, the CDR3 is TGTGCCAGCAGCCCGTTCGCTCACAACTATGGCTACACCTTC. Its protein is CASSPFAHNYGYTF.

This clonotype rates as medium-sized. The chain joins TRBV20-1 to TRBJ1-3; TRBD1 might be the D (5 bases). The CDR3 is 15 residues long. The V end was cut by 0 bases, the J end by 0 bases, with 9 bases between. Germline CDR1 is DFQATT and CDR2 is SNEGSKA (reference sequence). The CDR3 nucleotides are TGCAGTGCTAGAGACCGGGACGACTCTGGAAACACCATATATTTT. Protein: CSARDRDDSGNTIYF.

Of note for this clonotype: A far larger clone differs by one base, so this is likely a read error. V and J are TRBV6-5 and TRBJ2-7; D might be TRBD2 (6 bases). The CDR3 has 14 amino acids. Germline lookup yields CDR1 MNHEY and CDR2 SVGAGI. The germline V and J ends were trimmed by 11 bases and 1 base, with 18 bases remaining between them. CDR3 DNA: TGTGCCGGCGTAATCCGAGGAGGGTCCTACGAGCAGTACTTC. Amino acid sequence: CAGVIRGGSYEQYF.

This clonotype was seen ten or more times. The chain links TRBV15 to TRBJ1-1; D is possibly TRBD1 (5 bases). The length of the CDR3 is 14 residues. CDR1 is LNHNV and CDR2 is YYDKDF in the germline V gene (reference sequence). Trimming removed 0 bases at V and 10 bases at J, with 15 bases between. In DNA form, the CDR3 reads TGTGCCACCAGCAGAGATATAGGGCAGGGAAGAGCTTTCTTT. Protein product: CATSRDIGQGRAFF. Filled out from reference TRBV15 and TRBJ1-1, the complete variable domain reads DAMVIQNPRYQVTQFGKPVTLSCSQTLNHNVMYWYQQKSSQAPKLLFHYYDKDFNNEADTPDNFQSRRPNTSFCFLDIRSPGLGDTAMYLCATSRDIGQGRAFFGQGTRLTVV.